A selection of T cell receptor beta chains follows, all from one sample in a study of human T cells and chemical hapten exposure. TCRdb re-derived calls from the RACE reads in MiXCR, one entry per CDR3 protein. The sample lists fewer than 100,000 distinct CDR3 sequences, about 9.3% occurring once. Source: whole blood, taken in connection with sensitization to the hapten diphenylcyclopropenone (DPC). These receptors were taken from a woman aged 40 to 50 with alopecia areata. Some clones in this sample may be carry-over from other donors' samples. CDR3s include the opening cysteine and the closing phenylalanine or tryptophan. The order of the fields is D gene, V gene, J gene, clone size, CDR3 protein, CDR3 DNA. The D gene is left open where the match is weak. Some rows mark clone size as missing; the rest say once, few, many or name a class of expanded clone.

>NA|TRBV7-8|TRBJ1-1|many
CASSLSVNTEAFF
TGTGCCAGCAGCTTATCGGTGAACACTGAAGCTTTCTTT
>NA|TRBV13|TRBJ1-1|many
CASSLSLSGESRAFF
TGTGCCAGCAGCTTATCTTTGTCAGGGGAAAGCCGAGCTTTCTTT
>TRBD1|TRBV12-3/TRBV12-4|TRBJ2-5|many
CASSSPDRRETQYF
TGTGCCAGCAGTTCCCCGGACAGGCGGGAGACCCAGTACTTC
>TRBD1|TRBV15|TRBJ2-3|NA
CATSRGQGSDTQYF
TGTGCCACCAGCAGAGGACAGGGGTCAGATACGCAGTATTTT
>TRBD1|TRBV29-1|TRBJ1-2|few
CSVLLRDRLSYGYTF
TGCAGCGTTTTACTTCGGGACAGACTATCCTATGGCTACACCTTC
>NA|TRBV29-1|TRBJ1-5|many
CSVELTGAQHF
TGCAGCGTTGAATTGACGGGAGCCCAGCATTTT
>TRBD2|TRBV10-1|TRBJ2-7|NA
CASSELGLESYEQYF
TGCGCCAGCAGCGAGCTGGGACTAGAATCCTACGAGCAGTACTTC
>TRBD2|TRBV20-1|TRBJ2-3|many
CSARRLADTDTQYF
TGCAGTGCTAGAAGACTAGCGGACACAGATACGCAGTATTTT
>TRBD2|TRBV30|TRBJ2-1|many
CAWSGLALEQFF
TGTGCCTGGAGTGGACTAGCCCTTGAGCAGTTCTTC
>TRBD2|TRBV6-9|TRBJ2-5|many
CASIPGLAGGGETQYF
TGTGCCAGCATCCCCGGGTTAGCGGGAGGGGGCGAGACCCAGTACTTC
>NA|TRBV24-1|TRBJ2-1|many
CATSDSWSAYNEQFF
TGTGCCACCAGTGATTCATGGAGCGCCTATAATGAGCAGTTCTTC
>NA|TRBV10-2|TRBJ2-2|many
CASRFVGRTGELFF
TGCGCCAGCCGGTTCGTAGGGAGGACCGGGGAGCTGTTTTTT
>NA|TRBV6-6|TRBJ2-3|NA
CASSYQGTDTQYF
TGTGCCAGCAGTTACCAGGGCACAGATACGCAGTATTTT
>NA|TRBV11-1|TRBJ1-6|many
CASSLRETYSPLHF
TGTGCCAGCAGCTTACGGGAGACTTATTCACCCCTCCACTTT
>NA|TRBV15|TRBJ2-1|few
CATSRDRGMSYNEQFF
TGTGCCACCAGCAGAGACCGGGGTATGTCCTACAATGAGCAGTTCTTC
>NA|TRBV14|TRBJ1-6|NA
CASSQDNHRQGRASPLHF
TGTGCCAGCAGCCAAGATAATCACCGCCAGGGACGGGCTTCACCCCTCCACTTT
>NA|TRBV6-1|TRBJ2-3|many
CASRRRDASTDTQYF
TGTGCCAGCAGAAGGCGGGACGCTAGCACAGATACGCAGTATTTT
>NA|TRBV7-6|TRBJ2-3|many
CASSSLQTGSRTDTQYF
TGTGCCAGCAGCTCCCTACAGACAGGTTCCCGCACAGATACGCAGTATTTT
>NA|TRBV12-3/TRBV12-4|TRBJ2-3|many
CASSARGTDTQYF
TGTGCCAGCAGTGCTAGGGGCACAGATACGCAGTATTTT
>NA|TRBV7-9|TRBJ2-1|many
CASSLVGLDSYNEQFF
TGTGCCAGCAGCTTAGTGGGGCTAGACTCCTACAATGAGCAGTTCTTC
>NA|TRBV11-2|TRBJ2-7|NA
CASSQNSGVSYEQYF
TGTGCCAGCAGCCAGAACAGCGGTGTCTCCTACGAGCAGTACTTC
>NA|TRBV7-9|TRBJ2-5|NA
CASSLASVRTEETQYF
TGTGCCAGCAGCTTAGCGTCGGTTCGGACAGAAGAGACCCAGTACTTC
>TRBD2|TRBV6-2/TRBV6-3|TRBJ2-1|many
CASRLTTSVYEQFF
TGTGCCAGCAGGCTAACGACTAGCGTCTATGAGCAGTTCTTC
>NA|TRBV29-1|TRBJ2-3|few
CSVEESTDTQYF
TGCAGCGTTGAGGAGAGCACAGATACGCAGTATTTT
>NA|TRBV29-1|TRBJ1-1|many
CSVESGNTEAFF
TGCAGCGTTGAATCGGGGAACACTGAAGCTTTCTTT
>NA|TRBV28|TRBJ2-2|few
CASIQGNTGELFF
TGTGCCAGCATCCAGGGTAACACCGGGGAGCTGTTTTTT
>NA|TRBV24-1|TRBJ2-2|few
CATSDPNGGELFF
TGTGCCACCAGTGACCCCAATGGCGGGGAGCTGTTTTTT
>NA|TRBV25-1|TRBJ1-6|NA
CASSGTGLSSYNSPLHF
TGTGCCAGCAGTGGGACGGGACTAAGCTCCTATAATTCACCCCTCCACTTT
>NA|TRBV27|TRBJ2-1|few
CASSLTDRLSGNEQFF
TGTGCCAGCAGTTTAACAGACAGGTTAAGCGGCAATGAGCAGTTCTTC
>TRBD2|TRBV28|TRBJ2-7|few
CASKGLTSGRSSYEQYF
TGTGCCAGCAAGGGGCTCACTAGCGGGAGAAGCTCCTACGAGCAGTACTTC
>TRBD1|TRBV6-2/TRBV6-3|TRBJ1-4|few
CASSPGTGHDEKLFF
TGTGCCAGCAGTCCGGGGACAGGGCACGATGAAAAACTGTTTTTT
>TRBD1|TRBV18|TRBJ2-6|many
CASSPGTGIRGANVLTF
TGTGCCAGCTCACCCGGGACAGGAATAAGAGGGGCCAACGTCCTGACTTTC
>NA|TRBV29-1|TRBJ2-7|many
CSVLEMGGDSITYEQYF
TGCAGCGTTCTCGAGATGGGCGGGGACTCCATAACCTACGAGCAGTACTTC
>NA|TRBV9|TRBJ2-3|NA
CASSVGGRPKSTDTQYF
TGTGCCAGCAGCGTAGGGGGTCGGCCAAAATCCACAGATACGCAGTATTTT
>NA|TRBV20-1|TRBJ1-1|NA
CSAHAGVNTEAFF
TGCAGTGCCCACGCCGGAGTGAACACTGAAGCTTTCTTT
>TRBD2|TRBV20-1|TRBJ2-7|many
CSGQSSGSRREQYF
TGCAGTGGACAGTCAAGCGGGAGCCGCCGCGAGCAGTACTTC
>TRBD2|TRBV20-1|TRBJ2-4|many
CSGTSAREPIQYF
TGCAGTGGCACGTCCGCGCGGGAGCCTATTCAGTACTTC
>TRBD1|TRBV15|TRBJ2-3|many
CATSRGTGTTDTQYF
TGTGCCACCAGCAGAGGGACAGGGACCACAGATACGCAGTATTTT
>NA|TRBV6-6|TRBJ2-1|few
CASSDGNNEQFF
TGTGCCAGCAGTGACGGGAACAATGAGCAGTTCTTC
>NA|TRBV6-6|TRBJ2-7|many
CASTQAGTSLRGEQYF
TGTGCCAGCACCCAGGCGGGTACCTCCCTTCGGGGGGAGCAGTACTTC
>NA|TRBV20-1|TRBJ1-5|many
CSALEGGKSQPQHF
TGCAGTGCCCTCGAGGGGGGGAAAAGTCAGCCCCAGCATTTT
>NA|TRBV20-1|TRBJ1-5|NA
CSARNIGPNQPQHF
TGCAGTGCTAGAAATATAGGTCCCAATCAGCCCCAGCATTTT
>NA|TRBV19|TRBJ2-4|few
CASSSRDTNIQYF
TGTGCCAGTAGTAGCCGGGACACAAACATTCAGTACTTC
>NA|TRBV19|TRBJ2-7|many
CATGQGIYEQYF
TGTGCCACGGGTCAGGGGATCTACGAGCAGTACTTC
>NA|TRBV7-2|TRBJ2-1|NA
CASSPRGKAGSYNEQFF
TGTGCCAGCAGCCCCCGAGGGAAGGCGGGCTCCTACAATGAGCAGTTCTTC
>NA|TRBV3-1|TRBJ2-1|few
CASSLVQGEQFF
TGTGCCAGCAGCCTAGTCCAGGGTGAGCAGTTCTTC
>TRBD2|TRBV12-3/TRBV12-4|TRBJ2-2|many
CASSWGLAGTGELFF
TGTGCCAGCAGTTGGGGACTAGCGGGGACCGGGGAGCTGTTTTTT
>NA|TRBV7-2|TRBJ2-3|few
CASSLDSTDTQYF
TGTGCCAGCAGCCTGGACAGCACAGATACGCAGTATTTT
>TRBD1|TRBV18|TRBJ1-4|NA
CASSPPGQYDEKLFF
TGTGCCAGCTCACCCCCGGGACAGTATGATGAAAAACTGTTTTTT
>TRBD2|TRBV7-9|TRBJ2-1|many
CASSSLAGVDNEQFF
TGTGCCAGCAGCTCGCTAGCGGGAGTGGACAATGAGCAGTTCTTC
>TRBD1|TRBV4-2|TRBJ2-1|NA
CASSLTGTDYNEQFF
TGTGCCAGCAGCCTCACCGGGACAGATTACAATGAGCAGTTCTTC
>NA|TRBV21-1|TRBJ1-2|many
CASSRRYGYTF
TGTGCCAGCAGCAGGAGATATGGCTACACCTTC
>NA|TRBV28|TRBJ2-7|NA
CASRPETLYEQYF
TGTGCCAGCAGGCCCGAAACCCTCTACGAGCAGTACTTC
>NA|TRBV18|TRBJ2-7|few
CASSPQDSYEQYF
TGTGCCAGCTCACCACAAGACAGCTACGAGCAGTACTTC
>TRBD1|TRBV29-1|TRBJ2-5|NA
CSVVGTEMYF
TGCAGCGTCGTAGGGACAGAAATGTACTTC